The source of this T cell receptor beta chain is a study of shared clonotypes between healthy human individuals. General observations from the study: As a rule, naive subsets had a larger estimated richness than memory subsets.

CDR3 size: 13 residues. The V gene's germline CDR1 is MNHEY and CDR2 SVGAGI. The junction had 7 bases not matched to a gene; V was cut back by 5 bases and J by 6 bases. This clone appeared a few times. Its target is unknown. Libraries were prepared by immunoSEQ multiplex PCR; TCRdb keeps only in-frame clonotypes and omits some of them. The sample includes approximately 1,000,000 clones, around 78% of them seen just once. The TCR comes from a man aged 18 to 30 in good health. Some clones in this sample may be carry-over from other donors' samples. The genes are TRBV6-5 and TRBJ2-7; the match to TRBD1 covers 7 bases. Sequencing was carried out using memory CD4+ T cells from PBMCs. The subset: CD45RA-negative fraction. The CDR3, as DNA: TGTGCCAGCAGTAGACAGGGAGCCGTCGAGCAGTACTTC. This gives the protein CASSRQGAVEQYF.